Sequencing of this T cell receptor (beta chain) was carried out in a study of post-analysis software for immune sequencing data. Overall study: Disease courses included relapsing-remitting, secondary progressive and progressive-relapsing multiple sclerosis.

Unique molecular identifiers were present in the TCR beta cDNA libraries. TCRdb recomputed calls from the PCR reads with MiXCR, one row per CDR3 protein. The sample has 250,000 to 300,000 distinct CDR3 sequences; 36% are singletons. Of note for this clonotype: The antigen remains unidentified.

Study observations and caveats: Controls showed lower frequencies than patients for 4 or 5 TRBV segments, and TRBV5-6, TRBV5-1 and TRBV20-1 were among these. Same-batch samples co-clustered strongly by F measure.

The CDR3 has 18 amino acids. V dropped 0 bases and J dropped 7; count of bases not matched to a gene: 9. Germline loops: CDR1 MNHEY, CDR2 SVGEGT. The source is a girl between 10 and 17 years old with multiple sclerosis. The sample was blood. The chain combines TRBV6-2 or TRBV6-3 with TRBJ2-1, with 13 bases that match TRBD2. The CDR3 here is CASSYSTWTSGSWNEQFF. CDR3 coding DNA: TGTGCCAGCAGTTACTCGACTTGGACTAGCGGGAGCTGGAATGAGCAGTTCTTC.